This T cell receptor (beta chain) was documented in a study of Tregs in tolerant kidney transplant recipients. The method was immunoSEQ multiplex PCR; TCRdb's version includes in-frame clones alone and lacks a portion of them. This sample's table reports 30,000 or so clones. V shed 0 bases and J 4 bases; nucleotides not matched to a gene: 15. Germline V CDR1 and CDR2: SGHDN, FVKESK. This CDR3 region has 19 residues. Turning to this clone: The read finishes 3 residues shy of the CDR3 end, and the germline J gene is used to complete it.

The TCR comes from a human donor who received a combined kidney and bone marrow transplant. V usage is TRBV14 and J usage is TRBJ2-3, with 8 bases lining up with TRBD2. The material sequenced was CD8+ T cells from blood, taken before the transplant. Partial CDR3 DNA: TGTGCCAGCAGCCAAGATCTGGGGCAGCGGGAGTTCGGGTCAGATACG. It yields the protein CASSQDLGQREFGSDT. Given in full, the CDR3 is CASSQDLGQREFGSDTQYF.